Considering frequency, the clone carrying this T cell receptor (beta chain) is medium-sized. Its antigen is not identified. This sample stems from a study of T cell clusters in autoimmune cytopenias. Study outcomes and limitations: Active autoimmune hepatitis patients had almost three-fold fewer exclusive TRB clusters than healthy donors. No cluster-lack signature appeared between secondary cytopenia and chronic lymphocytic leukemia patients, apparently due to lymphoma masking. Primary autoimmune cytopenia patients appeared to lack physiological T cell clusters present in healthy donors. TRB repertoire shifts in secondary cytopenia and chronic lymphocytic leukemia mostly reflected lymphoma, not autoimmunity.

TRB was amplified by touch-down multiplex PCR, primer pools A and B combined. Reanalyzing the multiplex PCR reads, TCRdb keeps one entry per CDR3 protein, without DNA. This listing includes roughly 3,000 distinct CDR3 sequences. Roughly 40,000 genome equivalents of blood DNA were amplified for TRB. The CDR3 loop spans 13 amino acids. CDR1 and CDR2 from the germline V gene are GTSNPN and SVGIG (reference sequence). The source of this sequence is a human donor with an autoimmune cytopenia, with autoimmune hepatitis or in good health (not recorded which). The V gene is TRBV30, the J gene TRBJ2-2. The sample comprised peripheral blood. The CDR3: CAWSVFGTGELFF.